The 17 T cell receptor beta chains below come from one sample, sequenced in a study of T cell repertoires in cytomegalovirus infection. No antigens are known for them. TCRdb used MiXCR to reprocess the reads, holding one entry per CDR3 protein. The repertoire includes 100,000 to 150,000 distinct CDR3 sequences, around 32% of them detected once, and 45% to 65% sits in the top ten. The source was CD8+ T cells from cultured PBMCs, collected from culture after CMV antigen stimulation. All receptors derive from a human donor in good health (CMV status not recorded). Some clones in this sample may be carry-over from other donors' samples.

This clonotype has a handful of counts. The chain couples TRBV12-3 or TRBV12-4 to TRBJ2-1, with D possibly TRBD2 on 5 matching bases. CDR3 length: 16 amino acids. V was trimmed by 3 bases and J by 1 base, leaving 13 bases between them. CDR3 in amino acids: CASSFAGRGSYNEQFF. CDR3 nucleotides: TGTGCCAGCAGTTTCGCGGGCCGGGGTTCCTACAATGAGCAGTTCTTC.

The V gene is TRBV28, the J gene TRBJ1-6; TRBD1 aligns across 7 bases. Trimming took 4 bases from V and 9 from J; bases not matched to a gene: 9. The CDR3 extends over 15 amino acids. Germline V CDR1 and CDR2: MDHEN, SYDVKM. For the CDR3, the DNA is TGTGCCAGCAGTTATGACCGGGACAGAGCTTCACCCCTCCACTTT. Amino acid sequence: CASSYDRDRASPLHF.

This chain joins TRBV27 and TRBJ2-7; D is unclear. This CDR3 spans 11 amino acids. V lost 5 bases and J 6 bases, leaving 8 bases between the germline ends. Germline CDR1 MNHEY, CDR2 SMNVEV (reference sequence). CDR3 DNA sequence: TGTGCCAGCAGTCAAGGCCTCGAGCAGTACTTC. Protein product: CASSQGLEQYF.

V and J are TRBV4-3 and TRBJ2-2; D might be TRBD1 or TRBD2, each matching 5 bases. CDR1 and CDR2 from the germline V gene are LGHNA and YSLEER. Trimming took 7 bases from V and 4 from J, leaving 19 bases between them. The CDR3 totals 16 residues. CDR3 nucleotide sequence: TGCGCCAGCACCCCTCGTAAGGGGAGAGGCACCGGGGAGCTGTTTTTT. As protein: CASTPRKGRGTGELFF.

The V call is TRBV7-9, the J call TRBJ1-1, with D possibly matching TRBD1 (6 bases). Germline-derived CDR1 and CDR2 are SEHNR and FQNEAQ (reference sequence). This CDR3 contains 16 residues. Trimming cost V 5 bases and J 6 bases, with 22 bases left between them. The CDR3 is CASSPPGGSPSAEAFF. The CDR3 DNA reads TGTGCCAGCAGCCCACCTGGGGGCTCGCCATCGGCTGAAGCTTTCTTT.

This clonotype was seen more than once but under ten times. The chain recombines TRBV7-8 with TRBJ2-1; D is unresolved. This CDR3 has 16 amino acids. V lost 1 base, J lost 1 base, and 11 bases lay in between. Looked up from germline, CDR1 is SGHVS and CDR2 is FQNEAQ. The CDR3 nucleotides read TGTGCCAGCAGCTTAGATCTCGTCGCATCCTACAATGAGCAGTTCTTC. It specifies CASSLDLVASYNEQFF.

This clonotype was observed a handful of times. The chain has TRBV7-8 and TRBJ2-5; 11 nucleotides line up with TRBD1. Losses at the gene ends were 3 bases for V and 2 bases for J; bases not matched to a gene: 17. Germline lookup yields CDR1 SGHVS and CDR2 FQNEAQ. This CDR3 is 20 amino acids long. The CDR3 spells CASSFLGGDRGARNQETQYF. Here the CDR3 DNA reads TGTGCCAGCAGCTTTTTGGGTGGGGACAGGGGGGCCCGAAATCAAGAGACCCAGTACTTC.

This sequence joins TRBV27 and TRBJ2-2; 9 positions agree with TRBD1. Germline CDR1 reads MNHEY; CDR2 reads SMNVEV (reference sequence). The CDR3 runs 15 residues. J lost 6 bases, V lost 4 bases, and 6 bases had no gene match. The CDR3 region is CASSWTGVWAGELFF. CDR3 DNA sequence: TGTGCCAGCAGTTGGACAGGGGTATGGGCCGGGGAGCTGTTTTTT.

CDR3 DNA: TGCAGTGCTAGAGTTAGAAGCGGGGGGCCATACAATGAGCAGTTCTTC. It yields the protein CSARVRSGGPYNEQFF. V gene TRBV20-1 combines with J gene TRBJ2-1; TRBD2 matches at 9 bases. The V gene end was trimmed by 1 base and the J gene end by 4 bases; junction bases not matched to a gene: 8. The CDR3 spans 16 residues. From germline, CDR1 is DFQATT and CDR2 SNEGSKA (reference sequence).

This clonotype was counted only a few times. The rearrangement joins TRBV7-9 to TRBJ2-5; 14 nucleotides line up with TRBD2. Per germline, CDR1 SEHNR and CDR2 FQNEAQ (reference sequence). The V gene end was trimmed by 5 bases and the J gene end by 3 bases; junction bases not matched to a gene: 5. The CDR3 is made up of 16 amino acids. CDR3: CASSLTGLAGEETQYF. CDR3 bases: TGTGCCAGCAGCCTCACGGGACTAGCGGGGGAAGAGACCCAGTACTTC.

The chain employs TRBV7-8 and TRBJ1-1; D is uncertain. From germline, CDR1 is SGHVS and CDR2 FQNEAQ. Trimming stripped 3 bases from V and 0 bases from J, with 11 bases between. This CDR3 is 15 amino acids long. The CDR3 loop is CASSLRPRMNTEAFF. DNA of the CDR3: TGTGCCAGCAGCTTGAGGCCGAGAATGAACACTGAAGCTTTCTTT.

As DNA, the CDR3 is TGTGCCAGCAGTTTAAAGGACAGGGCTGGTGAGCAGTTCTTC. Encoded protein: CASSLKDRAGEQFF. The V and J genes are TRBV6-1 and TRBJ2-1, with 8 nucleotides matching TRBD1. Unmatched junction bases numbered 9, after V lost 5 bases and J lost 9 bases. The CDR3 has 14 residues. Germline-derived CDR1 and CDR2 are MNHNS and SASEGT.

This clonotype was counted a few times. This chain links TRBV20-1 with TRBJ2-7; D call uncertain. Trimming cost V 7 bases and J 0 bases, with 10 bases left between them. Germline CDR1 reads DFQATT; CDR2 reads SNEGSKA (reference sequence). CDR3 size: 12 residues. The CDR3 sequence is CSGRGDSYEQYF. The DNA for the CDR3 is TGCAGTGGGAGAGGAGACTCCTACGAGCAGTACTTC.

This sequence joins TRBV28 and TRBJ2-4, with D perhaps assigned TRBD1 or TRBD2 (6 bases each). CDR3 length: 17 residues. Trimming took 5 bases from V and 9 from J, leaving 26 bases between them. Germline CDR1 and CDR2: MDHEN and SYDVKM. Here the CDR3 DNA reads TGTGCCAGCAGTCTGTCCCGCTTCGGGGGCGCCGGGGGCATTCAGTACTTC. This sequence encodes CASSLSRFGGAGGIQYF.

In nucleotides, the CDR3 is TGCGCCAGCAACGGTAACACCATCGGACAGGGGAAGGGTGAGCAGTTCTTC. Protein: CASNGNTIGQGKGEQFF. This chain joins TRBV5-1 and TRBJ2-1, with 9 nucleotides matching TRBD1. Trimming cost V 6 bases and J 9 bases; bases outside gene matches: 19. The germline V gene has CDR1 SGHRS and CDR2 YFSETQ. This CDR3 is built from 17 residues.

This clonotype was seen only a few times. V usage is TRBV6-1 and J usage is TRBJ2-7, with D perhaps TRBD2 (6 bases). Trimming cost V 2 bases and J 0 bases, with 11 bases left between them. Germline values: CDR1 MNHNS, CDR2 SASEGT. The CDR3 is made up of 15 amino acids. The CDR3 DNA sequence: TGTGCCAGCAGTGAATGGGGGGTGAGCTCCTACGAGCAGTACTTC. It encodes CASSEWGVSSYEQYF.

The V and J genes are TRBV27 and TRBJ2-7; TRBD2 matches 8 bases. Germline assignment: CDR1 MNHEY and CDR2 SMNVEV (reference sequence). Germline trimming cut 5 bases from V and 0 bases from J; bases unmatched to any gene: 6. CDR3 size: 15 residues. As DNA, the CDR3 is TGTGCCAGCAGTCGAGCGGGGGTCTCCTCCTACGAGCAGTACTTC. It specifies CASSRAGVSSYEQYF.